The 31 T cell receptor beta chains in this list originate from one sample, sequenced in a study of T cells in Graves' hyperthyroidism and ophthalmopathy. RNA transcripts were the template for amplifying TCR beta CDR3 regions. First-round RT-PCR targeting the TCR CDR3 was performed with the HTBI primer set. TCRdb ran MiXCR on the multiplex PCR reads and lists one entry per CDR3 protein. The sample consists of 340,000 or so distinct CDR3 sequences, 16% of them appearing once. The sequenced sample consisted of blood. Source of these receptors: a young man with Graves' hyperthyroidism.

This clonotype was counted at least ten times. The DNA for the CDR3 is TGTGCCAGCCCGCCTAGCGGGTACCTGGAGGTAGATACGCAGTATTTT. Translating it yields CASPPSGYLEVDTQYF. This chain joins TRBV28 and TRBJ2-3; 8 nucleotides agree with TRBD2. The germline V gene encodes CDR1 MDHEN and CDR2 SYDVKM. CDR3 length: 16 residues. V lost 8 bases to trimming and J lost 5 bases; unmatched junction nucleotides: 15.

This clonotype was recorded at least ten times. This chain joins TRBV11-2 and TRBJ2-1, with 11 bases lining up with TRBD2. Germline-derived CDR1 and CDR2 are SGHAT and FQNNGV. This CDR3 comprises 15 residues. V lost 5 bases to trimming and J lost 7 bases; unmatched junction nucleotides: 7. The CDR3: CASSRGASGRNEQFF. CDR3 nucleotide sequence: TGTGCCAGCAGCCGAGGGGCTAGCGGGAGGAATGAGCAGTTCTTC.

In regard to this clonotype: Its ends do not fully match the called genes, so a read error is possible. V and J are TRBV11-1 and TRBJ2-7; 9 positions match TRBD1. Germline-derived CDR1 and CDR2 are SGHAT and FQDESV (reference sequence). This CDR3 is 14 amino acids long. The CDR3 region is CASSADRGPYEQHF. The CDR3 DNA sequence: TGTGCCAGCAGCGCGGACAGGGGTCCCTACGAGCAGCACTTC.

The chain links TRBV7-2 to TRBJ2-1; 13 bases are shared with TRBD2. Germline CDR1 and CDR2: SGHTA and FQGNSA. This CDR3 region has 18 residues. Trimming took 2 bases from V and 7 from J; bases not matched to a gene: 11. CDR3 sequence reads: CASSLLRRTSGSRNEQFF. The CDR3 DNA reads TGTGCCAGCAGCTTATTAAGGAGGACTAGCGGGAGTAGGAATGAGCAGTTCTTC. The variable domain in full, completed from reference TRBV7-2 and TRBJ2-1, reads GAGVSQSPSNKVTEKGKDVELRCDPISGHTALYWYRQSLGQGLEFLIYFQGNSAPDKSGLPSDRFSAERTGGSVSTLTIQRTQQEDSAVYLCASSLLRRTSGSRNEQFFGPGTRLTVL.

The sample holds many counts of this clonotype. This chain connects TRBV20-1 to TRBJ2-1, with 8 bases identical to TRBD1. Germline V gene data show CDR1 as DFQATT and CDR2 as SNEGSKA (reference sequence). The trim removed 5 bases at V and 10 bases at J, leaving 4 bases unmatched. CDR3 length: 11 amino acids. Here the CDR3 reads CSARRDREQFF. In DNA, the CDR3 is TGCAGTGCTCGACGGGACAGGGAGCAGTTCTTC.

This clonotype was recorded a few times. This chain connects TRBV14 to TRBJ2-7, with TRBD1 matching 9 bases. Germline CDR1 is SGHDN and CDR2 is FVKESK. The J segment lost 7 bases and the V segment lost 9 bases, leaving 10 bases of the junction unmatched. CDR3 length: 13 residues. This chain's CDR3 is CASGLGQGLEQYF. CDR3 nucleotides: TGTGCCAGTGGGCTGGGACAGGGCCTAGAGCAGTACTTC.

To note about this clonotype: This could be a read error, since a much larger clone is one nucleotide away. The CDR3 is CASRLVPNTEAFF. The CDR3 DNA is TGTGCCAGCAGACTAGTCCCGAACACTGAAGCTTTCTTT. The genes are TRBV25-1 and TRBJ1-1, with D uncertain. The ends were cut back, 6 bases at V and 1 base at J, with 9 bases in the middle. Germline assignment: CDR1 MGHDK and CDR2 SYGVNS. The CDR3 covers 13 residues.

The sample holds many counts of this clonotype. The chain employs TRBV5-6 and TRBJ1-2; D not resolved. V shed 4 bases and J shed 5 bases, with 18 bases lying between them. Germline lookup yields CDR1 SGHDT and CDR2 YYEEEE. The CDR3 runs 15 residues. In DNA, the CDR3 is TGTGCCAGCAGCCCCTGGAGGTCCCGCGGGTATGGCTACACCTTC. Protein sequence: CASSPWRSRGYGYTF.

This clonotype appeared a few times. The chain uses TRBV24-1 and TRBJ1-2; unclear D gene. The CDR3 extends over 15 amino acids. Looked up from germline, CDR1 is KGHDR and CDR2 is SFDVKD. The V and J ends lost 4 bases and 6 bases respectively, with 17 bases between them. For the CDR3, the DNA is TGTGCCACCAGTGACTCTGGAGTAAGAGGAAATGGCTACACCTTC. Its protein product is CATSDSGVRGNGYTF.

The V gene is TRBV5-1, the J gene TRBJ2-3, with TRBD2 identical over 7 bases. CDR1 and CDR2 from the germline V gene are SGHRS and YFSETQ. The CDR3 sequence is 16 residues long. Trimming at V came to 4 bases and at J to 4 bases, leaving 12 bases not matched to a gene. The CDR3 region is CASSLLAGAGADTQYF. The CDR3 DNA sequence: TGCGCCAGCAGCCTATTGGCGGGAGCTGGGGCAGATACGCAGTATTTT.

This clonotype was observed at least ten times. V gene TRBV3-1 combines with J gene TRBJ2-3; D is perhaps TRBD1 or TRBD2 (6 bases each). Per germline, CDR1 LGHDT and CDR2 YNNKEL (reference sequence). Trimming took 3 bases from V and 1 from J, leaving 14 bases between them. This CDR3 is built from 16 residues. Here the CDR3 reads CASSHITGTGTDTQYF. The CDR3 region has the DNA TGTGCCAGCAGCCATATCACAGGGACTGGCACAGATACGCAGTATTTT.

The V call is TRBV24-1, the J call TRBJ2-3, with D maybe TRBD2 (5 bases). This CDR3 contains 16 residues. CDR1 is KGHDR and CDR2 is SFDVKD in the germline V gene. The ends were cut back, 10 bases at V and 5 bases at J, with 24 bases in the middle. CDR3 coding DNA: TGTGCCACAGGGCTACCGGGCTCTCCGGGAAGAGATACGCAGTATTTT. This translates into CATGLPGSPGRDTQYF.

This clonotype has ten or more counts. The junction shows a germline mismatch at one end, possibly a read error. The chain couples TRBV12-3 or TRBV12-4 to TRBJ2-7; weak D call: TRBD1 (6 bases). There are 14 residues in the CDR3. CDR3 sequence: CASSLGAASYEQYF. CDR3 coding DNA: TGCGCCAGCAGCTTGGGGGCGGCCTCCTACGAGCAGTACTTC.

This clonotype appeared a single time. The DNA of the CDR3 is TGTGCCAGCAGTTTTGGGACACCCGGGACGCCCCAGCATTTT. Its translation is CASSFGTPGTPQHF. This chain connects TRBV27 to TRBJ1-5, with D perhaps matching TRBD1 (6 bases). V lost 3 bases to trimming and J lost 9 bases, with 15 bases between them. Germline V gene data show CDR1 as MNHEY and CDR2 as SMNVEV (reference sequence). This CDR3 is 14 amino acids long.

This chain links TRBV11-1 with TRBJ2-5; 9 bases are a match to TRBD2. The V gene end was trimmed by 1 base and the J gene end by 4 bases; junction bases not matched to a gene: 7. The CDR3 sequence is 16 residues long. Germline assignment: CDR1 SGHAT and CDR2 FQDESV (reference sequence). The CDR3 coding sequence is TGTGCCAGCAGCTTAGGGACTAGCGCTCCATTAGAGACCCAGTACTTC. Translation: CASSLGTSAPLETQYF.

This chain links TRBV20-1 with TRBJ2-1; 11 bases are shared with TRBD2. This CDR3 has 16 amino acids. V lost 3 bases, J lost 5 bases, and 9 bases stayed unmatched. Germline CDR1 DFQATT, CDR2 SNEGSKA (reference sequence). CDR3 sequence (DNA): TGCAGTGCTAGCCAGTCCGGGACTAGCGGTCACAATGAGCAGTTCTTC. This encodes CSASQSGTSGHNEQFF.

The rearrangement links TRBV24-1 to TRBJ2-1; weak D call: TRBD2 (5 bases). V lost 1 base, J lost 5 bases, and 17 bases lay in between. Germline V lookup: CDR1 KGHDR, CDR2 SFDVKD. This CDR3 contains 17 residues. The CDR3 loop reads CATSDFRASKGDNEQFF. CDR3 nucleotide sequence: TGTGCCACCAGTGATTTTCGGGCTAGCAAGGGAGACAATGAGCAGTTCTTC.

Ten or more counts support this clonotype. The V gene is TRBV2, the J gene TRBJ1-1; D may be TRBD1 (5 bases). The CDR3 length is 13 residues. Deletions cut 6 bases from V and 0 bases from J, with 8 bases between. Germline CDR1 SNHLY, CDR2 FYNNEI. CDR3 nucleotide sequence: TGTGCCAGCAGGACAGACATGAACACTGAAGCTTTCTTT. Residues: CASRTDMNTEAFF.

The chain carries TRBV11-2 and TRBJ2-7, with a possible D match to TRBD1 (5 bases). Germline V CDR1 and CDR2: SGHAT, FQNNGV. Trimming shortened V by 4 bases and J by 7 bases, and 14 bases separated the two germline ends. The CDR3 has 13 residues. In DNA form, the CDR3 reads TGTGCCAGCAGCTCCAAGACAGTAAAGGAGCAGTACTTC. Translated, it gives CASSSKTVKEQYF.

This clonotype was picked up many times. The CDR3 sequence: CASSVSRYNEQFF. Written as DNA, the CDR3 is TGTGCCAGCAGCGTCTCGCGCTACAATGAGCAGTTCTTC. This chain uses TRBV11-2 with TRBJ2-1; D is unclear. Germline values: CDR1 SGHAT, CDR2 FQNNGV. This CDR3 has 13 amino acids. V lost 5 bases and J 3 bases, leaving 8 bases between the germline ends.

This clonotype has more than one count but fewer than ten. The chain recombines TRBV5-1 with TRBJ1-2; perhaps TRBD1 as D (6 bases). The CDR3 contains 13 residues. CDR1 SGHRS and CDR2 YFSETQ come from the germline V gene. Trimming removed 0 bases from V and 8 bases from J, with 11 bases in between. Here the CDR3 reads CASSLVAGEGYTF. The CDR3 nucleotides are TGCGCCAGCAGCTTGGTGGCAGGGGAAGGCTACACCTTC.

The V call is TRBV20-1, the J call TRBJ2-3, with a possible D match to TRBD1 (6 bases). Trimming stripped 6 bases from V and 2 bases from J, with 15 bases between. This CDR3 contains 14 residues. The germline V gene encodes CDR1 DFQATT and CDR2 SNEGSKA (reference sequence). The DNA of the CDR3 is TGCAGTGCCCGAGAGGACAGTTTCACAGATACGCAGTATTTT. Encoded protein: CSAREDSFTDTQYF.

Remarks on this clonotype: A much larger clone lies one base from this, so it may be a read error. V and J are TRBV12-3 or TRBV12-4 and TRBJ2-1, with unresolved D. This CDR3 spans 15 amino acids. With 5 bases removed from V and 2 bases from J, the gap between germline ends came to 13 bases. As DNA, the CDR3 is TGTGCCAGCAGTCTAGGCGACCCTCCCTACAATGAGCAGTTCTTC. It yields the protein CASSLGDPPYNEQFF.

This clonotype was seen repeatedly, ten times or more. The J gene is TRBJ2-5, the V gene TRBV7-9; 7 nucleotides align to TRBD1. This CDR3 spans 19 amino acids. Trimming at V came to 2 bases and at J to 3 bases, leaving 18 bases not matched to a gene. Germline CDR1 reads SEHNR; CDR2 reads FQNEAQ (reference sequence). The CDR3 reads CASSLRGRVRDIHKETQYF. The CDR3 DNA follows: TGTGCCAGCAGCTTAAGGGGGCGAGTCCGGGACATACATAAAGAGACCCAGTACTTC.

This clonotype was detected ten times or more. This rearrangement joins TRBV10-3 to TRBJ1-5; no firm D call. CDR3 length: 15 amino acids. Trimming cost V 3 bases and J 7 bases, with 16 bases left between them. The germline gives CDR1 ENHRY, CDR2 SYGVKD. In DNA, the CDR3 is TGTGCCATCAGTGAACAGTACTCGGCGGGACAGCCCCAGCATTTT. It specifies CAISEQYSAGQPQHF.

As for this clonotype: The CDR3 ends on some other residue instead of the conserved phenylalanine or tryptophan, so this is likely a read error. The V call is TRBV10-2, the J call TRBJ1-6; TRBD1 agrees at 10 bases. CDR3 length: 14 amino acids. V trimming: 6 bases; J trimming: 7 bases; junction bases outside the gene matches: 3. CDR1 is WSHSY, CDR2 SAAADI, per germline. The CDR3 DNA reads as TGCGCCAGCAGCCCGGGACAGGGGAATTCACCCCTCCACCTT. Residues: CASSPGQGNSPLHL.

This clonotype has just a few counts. The chain links TRBV7-2 to TRBJ2-1; D is undetermined. The ends were cut back, 5 bases at V and 6 bases at J, with 14 bases in the middle. The CDR3 consists of 14 residues. Germline-derived CDR1 and CDR2 are SGHTA and FQGNSA. CDR3 in amino acids: CASSPNRRPNEQFF. In DNA, the CDR3 is TGTGCCAGCAGCCCAAACCGCAGACCCAATGAGCAGTTCTTC.

This clonotype was recorded at least ten times. This chain joins TRBV11-2 and TRBJ2-3; either TRBD1 or TRBD2 may fit D (5 bases each). The V end lost 2 bases, the J end lost 9 bases, and 15 bases lay between the germline ends. Germline CDR1 and CDR2: SGHAT and FQNNGV. CDR3 length equals 14 residues. The CDR3 is CASSLIQASGTQYF. The DNA of the CDR3 is TGTGCCAGCAGCTTAATACAGGCCAGCGGCACGCAGTATTTT.

This clonotype turned up a few times. The V and J genes are TRBV9 and TRBJ2-7, with 7 positions matching TRBD2. Germline CDR1 SGDLS, CDR2 YYNGEE. J lost 3 bases, V lost 8 bases, and 11 bases had no gene match. The CDR3 runs 14 residues. DNA of the CDR3: TGTGCCAGTAACCCCGGGACTAACCTCTACGAGCAGTACTTC. Protein: CASNPGTNLYEQYF.

There are many counts of this clonotype. CDR3 protein: CASSAGLAGNYEQYF. In DNA form, the CDR3 reads TGTGCCAGCAGCGCCGGACTAGCGGGTAACTACGAGCAGTACTTC. The V call is TRBV9, the J call TRBJ2-7; 11 bases fit TRBD2. Germline trimming cut 3 bases from V and 3 bases from J; bases unmatched to any gene: 5. The CDR3 runs 15 residues. The germline V gene has CDR1 SGDLS and CDR2 YYNGEE.

This clonotype was seen many times. The V call is TRBV12-3 or TRBV12-4, the J call TRBJ2-7; 8 bases align to TRBD1. The CDR3 has 16 residues. V shed 6 bases, J shed 2 bases, and the junction held 12 bases outside the gene matches. CDR3 DNA sequence: TGTGCCAGCAGGAAGTCATCCAGGGGGCTTCCCTACGAGCAGTACTTC. Translation gives CASRKSSRGLPYEQYF.